The 2 T cell receptor beta chains below were found in one sample sequenced in a study of control samples from healthy donors and cancer patients. Sequenced by immunoSEQ multiplex PCR; TCRdb stores in-frame clones only, minus some. The sample yields around 110,000 clones, over 90% seen once. The sample taken for sequencing was blood. The receptor set was obtained from a man under 40 in good health.

The chain couples TRBV7-8 to TRBJ2-1, with 9 bases lining up with TRBD1. Per germline, CDR1 SGHVS and CDR2 FQNEAQ. Trimming cost V 5 bases and J 9 bases; bases outside gene matches: 20. The CDR3 covers 18 residues. The CDR3 sequence: CASSREGLGTGFWGEQFF. CDR3 coding DNA: TGTGCCAGCAGCCGAGAAGGACTCGGGACAGGGTTTTGGGGTGAGCAGTTCTTC. The full variable domain, completed using reference TRBV7-8 and TRBJ2-1, is GAGVSQSPRYKVAKRGQDVALRCDPISGHVSLFWYQQALGQGPEFLTYFQNEAQLDKSGLPSDRFFAERPEGSVSTLKIQRTQQEDSAVYLCASSREGLGTGFWGEQFFGPGTRLTVL.

The J gene is TRBJ1-2, the V gene TRBV2, with D unclear. CDR1 SNHLY and CDR2 FYNNEI come from the germline V gene. CDR3 size: 11 residues. V was cut by 9 bases and J by 4 bases, with 9 bases left in between. CDR3 loop: CASKVLYGYTF. CDR3 sequence (DNA): TGTGCCAGTAAGGTCCTCTATGGCTACACCTTC.